The T cell receptor beta chain described here comes from a study of blood T cell repertoires in COVID-19. About the research overall: Both acute and convalescent COVID-19 samples were obtained from the United States, Italy and Spain.

The germline V and J ends were trimmed by 3 bases and 4 bases, with 18 bases remaining between them. Germline V gene data show CDR1 as DFQATT and CDR2 as SNEGSKA (reference sequence). This CDR3 is 15 amino acids long. This clone has a single count. Original methodology: Estimated nucleated cell counts came from reference gene primer amplification. TCRdb's copy holds only in-frame clones and misses some; the assay was immunoSEQ multiplex PCR. V, J and clone size are taken as reported in that table, and D and trimming were inferred from the DNA itself. The sample comprises over 50,000 clones, 70% to 90% of which are singletons, and 5.3% rests with the top ten.

The sequence derives from a man between 65 and 79 years old with acute or convalescent COVID-19. V usage is TRBV20-1 and J usage is TRBJ2-5, with D tentatively TRBD2 (6 bases). Sequencing was done on a sample of peripheral blood. The CDR3 here is CSASYSGVSLETQYF. The CDR3 DNA sequence: TGCAGTGCTAGTTATAGCGGAGTTTCCTTAGAGACCCAGTACTTC.